Sequencing of this T cell receptor (beta chain) was carried out in a study of blood T cell repertoires in COVID-19. V lost 8 bases and J lost 0, with 11 bases in between. The CDR3 sequence is 13 residues long. Generated by immunoSEQ multiplex PCR, the TCRdb table keeps only in-frame clones and is missing some. This sample has about 350,000 clones, with roughly 89% found just once. This rearrangement joins TRBV12-3 or TRBV12-4 to TRBJ2-7; possibly TRBD1 for D (5 bases). The clonotype was recovered from a man between 25 and 39 years old with COVID-19, enrolled during active disease. The sample taken for sequencing was peripheral blood. The CDR3 reads CASFDSVSYEQYF. CDR3 nucleotides: TGTGCCAGCTTCGACAGTGTCTCCTACGAGCAGTACTTC.